These 14 T cell receptor beta chains share one sample of origin, sequenced in a study of regulatory T cells in long-lasting Graves disease. iRepertoire HTBI primers and Arm-PCR of CDR3 regions built TCR beta libraries. TCRdb re-called the multiplex PCR reads with MiXCR, one entry per CDR3 protein. The data contain about 300,000 distinct CDR3 sequences, approximately 20% of them seen just once; the ten biggest clones take up just over 55%. Time point: persistent/refractory GD, antithyroid drugs over 5 years with positive TRAb. With RNA extracted from PBMCs as input, the TCR library was made. Sequences were derived from peripheral blood mononuclear cells (PBMCs), sampled when the disease was refractory, from a patient treated with antithyroid drugs. These receptors were collected from a female donor with Graves disease.

This clonotype was picked up a small number of times. The chain links TRBV20-1 to TRBJ2-5, with no clear D. Germline V lookup: CDR1 DFQATT, CDR2 SNEGSKA (reference sequence). V dropped 5 bases and J dropped 4 bases, with 11 bases sitting between them. The CDR3 has 12 amino acids. The CDR3 here is CSAPELGETQYF. As DNA, the CDR3 is TGCAGTGCTCCGGAGCTCGGAGAGACCCAGTACTTC.

This clonotype was observed many times. The V gene is TRBV11-2, the J gene TRBJ2-7, with unresolved D. The CDR3 sequence is 13 residues long. Germline V gives CDR1 SGHAT, CDR2 FQNNGV. Trimming pared 3 bases from V and 0 bases from J, leaving 6 bases between. Here the CDR3 DNA reads TGTGCCAGCAGCTTTTACCGCTCCTACGAGCAGTACTTC. Residues: CASSFYRSYEQYF.

The rearrangement uses TRBV28 and TRBJ2-3, with D tentatively TRBD1 (5 bases). Germline V gives CDR1 MDHEN, CDR2 SYDVKM. Trimming removed 3 bases at V and 6 bases at J, with 10 bases between. This CDR3 is built from 13 residues. CDR3 DNA: TGTGCCAGCAGTTTCAGGCAGGGTGATACGCAGTATTTT. Amino acids: CASSFRQGDTQYF.

This rearrangement joins TRBV5-1 to TRBJ2-1; possibly TRBD1 or TRBD2 for D (6 bases each). The V end lost 1 base, the J end lost 8 bases, and 7 bases lay between the germline ends. There are 12 residues in the CDR3. The germline V gene has CDR1 SGHRS and CDR2 YFSETQ. CDR3 region: CASSLRGDEQFF. CDR3 sequence (DNA): TGCGCCAGCAGCTTGAGGGGGGATGAGCAGTTCTTC. The full variable domain, rest sourced from reference TRBV5-1 and TRBJ2-1, is KAGVTQTPRYLIKTRGQQVTLSCSPISGHRSVSWYQQTPGQGLQFLFEYFSETQRNKGNFPGRFSGRQFSNSRSEMNVSTLELGDSALYLCASSLRGDEQFFGPGTRLTVL.

This rearrangement joins TRBV19 to TRBJ2-7, with D perhaps given as TRBD1 or TRBD2 (5 bases each). The CDR3 consists of 15 residues. Trimming removed 5 bases from V and 0 bases from J, with 14 bases in between. The germline CDR1 and CDR2 sequences are LNHDA and SQIVND (reference sequence). CDR3 sequence reads: CASSSGTPSSYEQYF. The CDR3 nucleotides read TGTGCCAGTAGTTCCGGGACCCCAAGCTCCTACGAGCAGTACTTC.

About this clonotype: A much bigger clone sits one base away, suggesting this may be a read error. The J gene is TRBJ2-1, the V gene TRBV28; possibly TRBD2 for D (5 bases). This CDR3 is 14 amino acids long. The germline gives CDR1 MDHEN, CDR2 SYDVKM. The chain's CDR3 is CASRGVANYSEQFF. CDR3 DNA sequence: TGTGCCAGCAGGGGAGTCGCGAACTACAGTGAGCAGTTCTTC. Supplemented by reference TRBV28 and TRBJ2-1, the full variable domain reads DVKVTQSSRYLVKRTGEKVFLECVQDMDHENMFWYRQDPGLGLRLIYFSYDVKMKEKGDIPEGYSVSREKKERFSLILESASTNQTSMYLCASRGVANYSEQFFGPGTRLTVL.

The chain couples TRBV2 to TRBJ1-1; tentative D call: TRBD1 (5 bases). The CDR3 runs 17 residues. V was cut by 2 bases and J by 1 base, with 17 bases left in between. Germline V lookup: CDR1 SNHLY, CDR2 FYNNEI. The CDR3 here is CASSEPLTTGENTEAFF. CDR3 bases: TGTGCCAGCAGTGAACCCCTGACAACGGGGGAGAACACTGAAGCTTTCTTT.

This clonotype was recorded a few times. This chain connects TRBV20-1 to TRBJ2-2, with 10 bases that match TRBD2. Germline trimming cut 0 bases from V and 4 bases from J; bases unmatched to any gene: 20. Germline values: CDR1 DFQATT, CDR2 SNEGSKA (reference sequence). CDR3 size: 21 residues. The CDR3, as DNA: TGCAGTGCTAGAGATAGTCCCGGACTAGCGGACACATTGGCTGGCACCGGGGAGCTGTTTTTT. Its protein product is CSARDSPGLADTLAGTGELFF.

This clonotype was counted ten times or more. It is unclear where the CDR3 begins or ends on the DNA, so no DNA is shown, and the CDR3 is as TCRdb lists it. The chain carries TRBV12-3 or TRBV12-4 and TRBJ1-1; the D call in the table, TRBD1, was not verified against the DNA. The length of the CDR3 is 18 amino acids, counting both ends. The CDR3 sequence: CASSFRARGLRGTTEAFF.

This sequence joins TRBV12-3 or TRBV12-4 and TRBJ1-3, with TRBD1 identical over 7 bases. Trimming removed 6 bases from V and 5 bases from J; junction bases left unmatched: 7. This CDR3 is 14 amino acids long. The CDR3 loop is CASSLGTVRNTIYF. In nucleotides, the CDR3 is TGTGCCAGCAGCCTAGGGACAGTCCGAAACACCATATATTTT.

This clonotype appeared many times. The chain employs TRBV6-1 and TRBJ1-1; D is uncertain. This CDR3 has 14 amino acids. The V end was cut by 6 bases, the J end by 0 bases, with 11 bases between. The germline V gene encodes CDR1 MNHNS and CDR2 SASEGT. The CDR3 loop is CASSWTIMNTEAFF. DNA of the CDR3: TGTGCCAGCAGCTGGACCATAATGAACACTGAAGCTTTCTTT.

This chain connects TRBV4-2 to TRBJ2-7; 7 bases line up with TRBD2. CDR1 is LGHNA and CDR2 is YNFKEQ in the germline V gene. V dropped 0 bases and J dropped 3; count of bases not matched to a gene: 5. The CDR3 length is 15 residues. CDR3 nucleotide sequence: TGTGCCAGCAGCCAAGACGGGGGAGGGAACTACGAGCAGTACTTC. Translated, it gives CASSQDGGGNYEQYF.

CDR3 sequence reads: CASRSRGGTTYTDTQYF. The CDR3 bases are TGTGCCAGCAGATCACGTGGCGGGACAACCTACACAGATACGCAGTATTTT. The chain carries TRBV6-2 or TRBV6-3 and TRBJ2-3; D may be TRBD1 or TRBD2 (6 bases each). CDR1 is MNHEY and CDR2 is SVGEGT in the germline V gene. V lost 6 bases to trimming and J lost 2 bases, with 21 bases between them. The CDR3 is 17 residues long.

The rearrangement links TRBV19 to TRBJ2-4; D may be TRBD2 (6 bases). V was clipped by 1 base and J by 9 bases, with 25 bases between them. From germline, CDR1 is LNHDA and CDR2 SQIVND (reference sequence). The CDR3 covers 18 residues. CDR3 nucleotide sequence: TGTGCCAGTAGTATAGCCCGGGACCCGAGGCCTAGCGATGCCATTCAGTACTTC. This translates into CASSIARDPRPSDAIQYF.